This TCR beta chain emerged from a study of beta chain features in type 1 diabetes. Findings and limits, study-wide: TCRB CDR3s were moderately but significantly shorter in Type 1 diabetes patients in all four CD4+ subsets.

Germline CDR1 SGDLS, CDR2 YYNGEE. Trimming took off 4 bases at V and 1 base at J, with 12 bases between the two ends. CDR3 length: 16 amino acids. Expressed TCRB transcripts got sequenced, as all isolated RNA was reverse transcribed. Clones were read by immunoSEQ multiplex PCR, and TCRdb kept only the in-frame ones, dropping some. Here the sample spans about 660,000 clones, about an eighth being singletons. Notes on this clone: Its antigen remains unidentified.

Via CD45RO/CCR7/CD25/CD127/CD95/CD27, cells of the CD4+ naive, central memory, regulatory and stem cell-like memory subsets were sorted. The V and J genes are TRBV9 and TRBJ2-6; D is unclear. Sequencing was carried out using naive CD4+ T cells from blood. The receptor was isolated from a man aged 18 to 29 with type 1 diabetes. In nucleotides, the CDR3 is TGTGCCAGCAGCCCAGTCGGCCGGTCTGGGGCCAACGTCCTGACTTTC. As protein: CASSPVGRSGANVLTF.